This entry is about one T cell receptor (beta chain). Its target is unknown. The data were taken from a study of early T cells in non-severe SARS-CoV-2 infection. Between the trimmed V and J ends, which lost 1 base and 2 bases, there was a span of 0 bases. The germline gives CDR1 GTSNPN, CDR2 SVGIG (reference sequence). This CDR3 region has 11 residues. Unique molecular identifiers tagged individual cDNA molecules. In TCRdb, the 5' RACE reads were re-called with MiXCR into one record per CDR3 protein. Among about 80,000 distinct CDR3 sequences listed, roughly 12% were seen once. General study points: In VDJdb matching, anti-spike CD8 responses were favored while private and CD4 specificities went missing.

V usage is TRBV30 and J usage is TRBJ2-1; D is unresolved. The sequence was obtained from an adult who was a healthcare worker with PCR-confirmed SARS-CoV-2 infection or an uninfected control (not recorded which). The donor label of this sample is uncertain. The material sequenced was whole blood, taken at baseline. The CDR3 region is CAWSAYNEQFF. The CDR3 bases are TGTGCCTGGAGTGCCTACAATGAGCAGTTCTTC.